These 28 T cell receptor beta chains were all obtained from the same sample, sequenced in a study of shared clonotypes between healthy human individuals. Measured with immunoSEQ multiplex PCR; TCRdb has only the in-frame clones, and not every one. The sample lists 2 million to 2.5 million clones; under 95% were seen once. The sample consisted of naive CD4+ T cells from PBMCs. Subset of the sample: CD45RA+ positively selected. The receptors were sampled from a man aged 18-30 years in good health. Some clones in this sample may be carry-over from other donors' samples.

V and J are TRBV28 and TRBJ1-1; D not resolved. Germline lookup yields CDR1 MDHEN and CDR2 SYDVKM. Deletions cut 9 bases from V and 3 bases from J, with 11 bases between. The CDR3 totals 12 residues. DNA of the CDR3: TGTGCCAGTACACTACTCGACACTGAAGCTTTCTTT. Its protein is CASTLLDTEAFF. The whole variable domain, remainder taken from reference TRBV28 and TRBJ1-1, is DVKVTQSSRYLVKRTGEKVFLECVQDMDHENMFWYRQDPGLGLRLIYFSYDVKMKEKGDIPEGYSVSREKKERFSLILESASTNQTSMYLCASTLLDTEAFFGQGTRLTVV.

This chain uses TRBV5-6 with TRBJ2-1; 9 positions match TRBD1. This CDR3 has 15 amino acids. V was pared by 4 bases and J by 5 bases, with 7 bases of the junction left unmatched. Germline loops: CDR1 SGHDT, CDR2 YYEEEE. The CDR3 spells CASSPGTGRNNEQFF. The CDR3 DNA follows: TGTGCCAGCAGCCCCGGGACAGGGAGGAACAATGAGCAGTTCTTC.

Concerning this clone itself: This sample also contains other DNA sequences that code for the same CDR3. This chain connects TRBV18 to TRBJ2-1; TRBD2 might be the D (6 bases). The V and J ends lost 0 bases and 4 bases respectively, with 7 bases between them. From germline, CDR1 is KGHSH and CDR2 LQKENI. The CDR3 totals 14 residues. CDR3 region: CASSPPTSYNEQFF. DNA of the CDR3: TGTGCCAGCTCACCACCGACTAGTTACAATGAGCAGTTCTTC.

CDR3 nucleotides: TGTGCCTGGACCCCGGGACTAGCGGTCTACAATGAGCAGTTCTTC. It encodes CAWTPGLAVYNEQFF. The chain links TRBV30 to TRBJ2-1, with 11 bases aligning to TRBD2. Germline CDR1 GTSNPN, CDR2 SVGIG (reference sequence). Trimming took 4 bases from V and 3 from J; bases not matched to a gene: 5. CDR3 length: 15 amino acids.

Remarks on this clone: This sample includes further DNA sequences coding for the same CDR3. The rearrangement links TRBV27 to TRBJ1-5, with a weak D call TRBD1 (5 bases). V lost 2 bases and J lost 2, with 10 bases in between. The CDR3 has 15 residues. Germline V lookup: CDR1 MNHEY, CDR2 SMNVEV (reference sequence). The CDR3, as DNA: TGTGCCAGCAGTTTAAACGGGGGAGGCAATCAGCCCCAGCATTTT. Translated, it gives CASSLNGGGNQPQHF.

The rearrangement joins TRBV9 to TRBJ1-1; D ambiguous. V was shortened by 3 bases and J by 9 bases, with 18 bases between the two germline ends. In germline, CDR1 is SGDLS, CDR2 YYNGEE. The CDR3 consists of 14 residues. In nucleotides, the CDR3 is TGTGCCAGCAGCGCCGGACGGCCCTCCGATAAAGCTTTCTTT. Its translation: CASSAGRPSDKAFF.

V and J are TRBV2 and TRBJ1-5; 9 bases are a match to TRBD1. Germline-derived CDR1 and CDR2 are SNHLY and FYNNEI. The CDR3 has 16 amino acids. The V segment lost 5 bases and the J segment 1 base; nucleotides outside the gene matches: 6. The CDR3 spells CASSLTGGGSNQPQHF. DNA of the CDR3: TGTGCCAGCAGTCTCACAGGGGGCGGGAGCAATCAGCCCCAGCATTTT.

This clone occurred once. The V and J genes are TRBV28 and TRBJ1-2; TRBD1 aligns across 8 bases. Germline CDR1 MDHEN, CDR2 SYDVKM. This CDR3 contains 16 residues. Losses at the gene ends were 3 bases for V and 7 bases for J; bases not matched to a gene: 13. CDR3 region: CASSFVSQGALSGYTF. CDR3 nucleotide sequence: TGTGCCAGCAGTTTCGTTTCGCAGGGGGCTCTTTCTGGCTACACCTTC.

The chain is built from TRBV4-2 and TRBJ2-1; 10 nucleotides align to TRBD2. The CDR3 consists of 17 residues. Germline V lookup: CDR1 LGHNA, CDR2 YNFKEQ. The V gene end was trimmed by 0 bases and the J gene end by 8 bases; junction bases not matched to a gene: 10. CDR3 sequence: CASSQDWRSGRVDEQFF. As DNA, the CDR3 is TGTGCCAGCAGCCAAGATTGGAGAAGCGGGAGGGTCGATGAGCAGTTCTTC.

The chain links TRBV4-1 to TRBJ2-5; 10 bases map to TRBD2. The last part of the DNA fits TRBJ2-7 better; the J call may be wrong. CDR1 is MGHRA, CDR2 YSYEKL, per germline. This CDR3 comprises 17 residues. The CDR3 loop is CASSQGGSGRAGNEQYF. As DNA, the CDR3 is TGCGCCAGCAGCCAAGGGGGGAGCGGGAGGGCCGGAAACGAGCAGTACTTC.

CDR3 protein: CATSTRGETQYF. The CDR3 coding sequence is TGTGCCACCAGCACCCGAGGAGAGACCCAGTACTTC. This chain links TRBV15 with TRBJ2-5; D call uncertain. The CDR3 covers 12 residues. The germline gives CDR1 LNHNV, CDR2 YYDKDF (reference sequence). The V gene lost 4 bases and the J gene lost 4 bases, with 7 bases spanning the gap.

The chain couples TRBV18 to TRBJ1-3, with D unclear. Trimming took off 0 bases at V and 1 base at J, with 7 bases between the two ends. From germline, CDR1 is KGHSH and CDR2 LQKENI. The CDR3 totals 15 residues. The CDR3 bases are TGTGCCAGCTCACCACCGTCGGAGTCTGGAAACACCATATATTTT. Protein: CASSPPSESGNTIYF.

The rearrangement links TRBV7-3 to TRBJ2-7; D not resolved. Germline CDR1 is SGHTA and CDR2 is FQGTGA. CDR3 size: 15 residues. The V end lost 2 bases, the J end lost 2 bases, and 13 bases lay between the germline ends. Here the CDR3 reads CASSLQNGPPYEQYF. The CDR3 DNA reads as TGTGCCAGCAGCTTACAGAACGGGCCCCCCTACGAGCAGTACTTC.

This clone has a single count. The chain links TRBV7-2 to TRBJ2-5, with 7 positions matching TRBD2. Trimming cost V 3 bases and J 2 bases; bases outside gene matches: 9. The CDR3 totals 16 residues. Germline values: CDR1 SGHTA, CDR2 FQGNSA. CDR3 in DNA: TGTGCCAGCAGCTTTTTGGCTAGCGGAGGTCAAGAGACCCAGTACTTC. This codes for CASSFLASGGQETQYF.

CDR3 residues: CASSLTGLGNEQFF. The CDR3 region has the DNA TGTGCCAGCAGCTTAACAGGGCTTGGAAATGAGCAGTTCTTC. The chain employs TRBV7-3 and TRBJ2-1; no clear D gene. Looked up from germline, CDR1 is SGHTA and CDR2 is FQGTGA. V was pared by 0 bases and J by 7 bases, with 10 bases between. The CDR3 runs 14 residues.

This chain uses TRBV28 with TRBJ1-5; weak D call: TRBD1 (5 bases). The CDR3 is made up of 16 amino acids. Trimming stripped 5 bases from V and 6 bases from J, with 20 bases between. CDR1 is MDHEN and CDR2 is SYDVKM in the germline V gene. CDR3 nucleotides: TGTGCCAGCAGTAACCGGGAGGGGCCCGCGGGTCAGCCCCAGCATTTT. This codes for CASSNREGPAGQPQHF.

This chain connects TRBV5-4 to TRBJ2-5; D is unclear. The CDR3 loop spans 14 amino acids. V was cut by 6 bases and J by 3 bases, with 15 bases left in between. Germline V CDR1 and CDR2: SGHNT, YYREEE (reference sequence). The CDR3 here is CASTHSGGKETQYF. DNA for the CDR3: TGTGCCAGCACCCACTCGGGCGGAAAAGAGACCCAGTACTTC.

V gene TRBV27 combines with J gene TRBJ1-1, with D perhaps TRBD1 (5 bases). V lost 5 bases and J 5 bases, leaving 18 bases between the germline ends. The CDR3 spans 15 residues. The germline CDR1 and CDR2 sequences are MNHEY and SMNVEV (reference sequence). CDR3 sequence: CASSKPGALRTEAFF. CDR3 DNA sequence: TGTGCCAGCAGTAAACCCGGGGCCCTGAGAACTGAAGCTTTCTTT.

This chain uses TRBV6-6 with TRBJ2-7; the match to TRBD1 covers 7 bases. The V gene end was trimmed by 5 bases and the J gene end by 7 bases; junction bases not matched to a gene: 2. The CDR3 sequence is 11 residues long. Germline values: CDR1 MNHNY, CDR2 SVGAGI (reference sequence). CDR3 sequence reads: CASSHRGEQYF. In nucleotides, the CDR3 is TGTGCCAGCAGTCACAGGGGAGAGCAGTACTTC.

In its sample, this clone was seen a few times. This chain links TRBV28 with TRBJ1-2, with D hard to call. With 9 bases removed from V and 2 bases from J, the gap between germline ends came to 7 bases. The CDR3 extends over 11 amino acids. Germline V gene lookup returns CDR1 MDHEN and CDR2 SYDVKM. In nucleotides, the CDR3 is TGTGCCAGTAAAAGGAACTATGGCTACACCTTC. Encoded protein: CASKRNYGYTF.

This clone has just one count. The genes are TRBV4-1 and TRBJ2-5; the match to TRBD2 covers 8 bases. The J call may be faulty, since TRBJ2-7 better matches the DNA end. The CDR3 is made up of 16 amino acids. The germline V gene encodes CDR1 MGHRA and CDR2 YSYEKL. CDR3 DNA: TGCGCCAGCAGCAGTATGAACGTAGCGGGGATGTACGAGCAGTACTTC. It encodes CASSSMNVAGMYEQYF.

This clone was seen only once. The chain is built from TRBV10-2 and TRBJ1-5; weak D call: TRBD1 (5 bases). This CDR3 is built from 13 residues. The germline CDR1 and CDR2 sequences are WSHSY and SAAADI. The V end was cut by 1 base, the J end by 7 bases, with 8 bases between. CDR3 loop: CASSELGVQPQHF. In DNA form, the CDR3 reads TGCGCCAGCAGTGAGTTGGGGGTCCAGCCCCAGCATTTT.

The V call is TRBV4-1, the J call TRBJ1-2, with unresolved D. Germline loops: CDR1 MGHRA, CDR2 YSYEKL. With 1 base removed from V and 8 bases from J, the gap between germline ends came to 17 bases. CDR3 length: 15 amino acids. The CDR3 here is CASSQGTVDPSGYTF. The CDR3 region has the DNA TGCGCCAGCAGCCAAGGGACGGTGGACCCCTCCGGCTACACCTTC.

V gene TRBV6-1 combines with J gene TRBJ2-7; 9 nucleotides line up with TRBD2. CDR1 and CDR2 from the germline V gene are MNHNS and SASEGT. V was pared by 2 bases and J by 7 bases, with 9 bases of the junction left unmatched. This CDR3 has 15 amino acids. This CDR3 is CASSESAGGPGEQYF. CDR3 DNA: TGTGCCAGCAGTGAATCTGCGGGAGGGCCGGGTGAGCAGTACTTC.

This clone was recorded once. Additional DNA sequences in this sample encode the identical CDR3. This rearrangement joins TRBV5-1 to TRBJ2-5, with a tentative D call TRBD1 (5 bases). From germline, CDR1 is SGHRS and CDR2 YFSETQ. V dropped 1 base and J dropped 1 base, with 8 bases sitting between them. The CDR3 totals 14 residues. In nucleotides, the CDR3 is TGCGCCAGCAGCTTGCAGGGCCCCCAAGAGACCCAGTACTTC. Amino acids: CASSLQGPQETQYF.

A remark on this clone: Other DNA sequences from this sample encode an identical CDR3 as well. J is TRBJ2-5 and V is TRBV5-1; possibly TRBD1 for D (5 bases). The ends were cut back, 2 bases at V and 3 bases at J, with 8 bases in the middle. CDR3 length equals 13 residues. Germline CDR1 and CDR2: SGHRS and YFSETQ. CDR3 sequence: CASSFGAEETQYF. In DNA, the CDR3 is TGCGCCAGCAGCTTTGGGGCCGAAGAGACCCAGTACTTC.

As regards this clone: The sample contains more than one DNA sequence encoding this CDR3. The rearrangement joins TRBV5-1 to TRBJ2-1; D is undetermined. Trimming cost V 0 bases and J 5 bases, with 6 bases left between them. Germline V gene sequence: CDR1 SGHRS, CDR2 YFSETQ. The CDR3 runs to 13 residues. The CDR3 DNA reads TGCGCCAGCAGCTTGGAGCCCCACAATGAGCAGTTCTTC. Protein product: CASSLEPHNEQFF.

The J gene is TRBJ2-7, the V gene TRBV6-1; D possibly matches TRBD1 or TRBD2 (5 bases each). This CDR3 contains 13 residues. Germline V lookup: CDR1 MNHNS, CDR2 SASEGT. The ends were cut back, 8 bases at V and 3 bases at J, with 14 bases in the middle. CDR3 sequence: CASGTQYYYEQYF. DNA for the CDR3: TGTGCCAGCGGGACGCAATACTACTACGAGCAGTACTTC.